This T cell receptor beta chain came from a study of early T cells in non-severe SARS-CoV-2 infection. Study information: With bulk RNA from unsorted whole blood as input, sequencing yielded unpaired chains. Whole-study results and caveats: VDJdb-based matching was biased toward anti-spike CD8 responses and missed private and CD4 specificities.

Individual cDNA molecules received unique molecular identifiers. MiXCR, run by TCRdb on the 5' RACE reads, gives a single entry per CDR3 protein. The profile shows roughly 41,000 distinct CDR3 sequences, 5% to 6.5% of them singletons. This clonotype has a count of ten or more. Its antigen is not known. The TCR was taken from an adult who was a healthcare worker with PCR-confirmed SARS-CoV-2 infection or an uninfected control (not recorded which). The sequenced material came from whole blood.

CDR3 in amino acids: CATISGGYNEQFF. The DNA of the CDR3 is TGTGCCACAATTAGCGGGGGGTACAATGAGCAGTTCTTC. The chain combines TRBV6-6 with TRBJ2-1; TRBD2 matches 10 bases. V dropped 10 bases and J dropped 4; count of bases not matched to a gene: 4. The germline CDR1 and CDR2 sequences are MNHNY and SVGAGI (reference sequence). The CDR3 consists of 13 residues.